One and the same sample provided the 23 T cell receptor beta chains below, sequenced in a study of shared clonotypes between healthy human individuals. Method: immunoSEQ multiplex PCR; TCRdb's copy keeps in-frame clones and lacks some. In the table there are some 2,100,000 clones, 90% to 97% of which are singletons. Specimen: naive CD4+ T cells sorted from blood. Subset denoted: CD45RA+ positively selected. The receptors originated from a man aged 18 to 29 in good health.

The chain employs TRBV5-1 and TRBJ2-3; 10 bases fit TRBD2. CDR3 length: 16 residues. Unmatched junction bases numbered 5, after V lost 4 bases and J lost 0 bases. Germline assignment: CDR1 SGHRS and CDR2 YFSETQ. This CDR3 reads CASSQSGRASTDTQYF. CDR3 DNA sequence: TGCGCCAGCAGCCAGAGCGGGAGGGCCAGCACAGATACGCAGTATTTT. Full variable domain (outside the CDR3, taken from reference TRBV5-1 and TRBJ2-3): KAGVTQTPRYLIKTRGQQVTLSCSPISGHRSVSWYQQTPGQGLQFLFEYFSETQRNKGNFPGRFSGRQFSNSRSEMNVSTLELGDSALYLCASSQSGRASTDTQYFGPGTRLTVL.

V gene TRBV28 combines with J gene TRBJ2-7; 11 positions agree with TRBD1. Germline CDR1 MDHEN, CDR2 SYDVKM. CDR3 length: 15 residues. V lost 5 bases to trimming and J lost 4 bases; unmatched junction nucleotides: 7. CDR3 residues: CASSTYGTGGYEQYF. DNA of the CDR3: TGTGCCAGCAGTACCTATGGGACAGGGGGGTACGAGCAGTACTTC. Based on the CDR3 plus reference TRBV28 and TRBJ2-7, the full variable domain is DVKVTQSSRYLVKRTGEKVFLECVQDMDHENMFWYRQDPGLGLRLIYFSYDVKMKEKGDIPEGYSVSREKKERFSLILESASTNQTSMYLCASSTYGTGGYEQYFGPGTRLTVT.

This chain joins TRBV5-3 and TRBJ1-3, with TRBD1 identical over 9 bases. TRBV5-3 is sorted into the ORF group, with uncertain function. This CDR3 is 14 amino acids long. The trim removed 4 bases at V and 2 bases at J, leaving 1 base unmatched. For the CDR3, the DNA is TGTGCCAGAAGCGACAGGGGGGCTGGAAACACCATATATTTT. This sequence encodes CARSDRGAGNTIYF.

V usage is TRBV5-1 and J usage is TRBJ2-3; 11 nucleotides align to TRBD2. This CDR3 region has 16 residues. Germline loops: CDR1 SGHRS, CDR2 YFSETQ. J gave up 1 base and V 4 bases, and 5 bases lay outside the gene matches. The CDR3 loop is CASSRSGLAGTDTQYF. The CDR3, as DNA: TGCGCCAGCAGCAGATCGGGACTAGCGGGCACAGATACGCAGTATTTT.

This clone was found once. This chain joins TRBV11-2 and TRBJ2-5; D may be TRBD2 (5 bases). Trimming shortened V by 4 bases and J by 1 base, and 19 bases separated the two germline ends. The CDR3 runs 17 residues. Germline V lookup: CDR1 SGHAT, CDR2 FQNNGV. DNA of the CDR3: TGTGCCAGCAGCTCCACATCGGGGTTGGCGGGCCAAGAGACCCAGTACTTC. Protein sequence: CASSSTSGLAGQETQYF.

This chain uses TRBV10-3 with TRBJ1-3; D not resolved. V was pared by 7 bases and J by 3 bases, with 10 bases between. The length of the CDR3 is 13 residues. The germline gives CDR1 ENHRY, CDR2 SYGVKD. The CDR3 loop reads CAINSGIGNTIYF. For the CDR3, the DNA is TGTGCCATCAATTCCGGGATTGGAAACACCATATATTTT.

About this clone itself: The sample carries other DNA sequences with the same CDR3. The chain couples TRBV4-3 to TRBJ2-7; 7 bases agree with TRBD1. The CDR3 is 15 residues long. The V gene end was trimmed by 1 base and the J gene end by 0 bases; junction bases not matched to a gene: 3. Germline V gene sequence: CDR1 LGHNA, CDR2 YSLEER. The CDR3 reads CASSQGAGGSYEQYF. CDR3 coding DNA: TGCGCCAGCAGCCAAGGAGCAGGGGGCTCCTACGAGCAGTACTTC.

The V gene is TRBV7-9, the J gene TRBJ1-2; possible D gene TRBD1, 6 bases. This CDR3 region has 13 residues. CDR1 is SEHNR and CDR2 is FQNEAQ in the germline V gene (reference sequence). V lost 3 bases and J lost 2, with 7 bases in between. The CDR3 DNA sequence: TGTGCCAGCAGCTTTCAGGGGAACTATGGCTACACCTTC. Translation: CASSFQGNYGYTF.

The genes are TRBV25-1 and TRBJ2-1; D gene unclear. This CDR3 is 14 amino acids long. Germline CDR1 is MGHDK and CDR2 is SYGVNS. The V and J ends lost 6 bases and 4 bases respectively, with 13 bases between them. The CDR3 sequence is CASRARAYYNEQFF. The CDR3 bases are TGTGCCAGCAGGGCCAGAGCGTATTACAATGAGCAGTTCTTC.

This chain links TRBV28 with TRBJ1-1; D remains unclear. The germline V gene encodes CDR1 MDHEN and CDR2 SYDVKM. V was cut by 5 bases and J by 10 bases, with 14 bases left in between. The CDR3 contains 12 residues. The CDR3 DNA reads as TGTGCCAGCAGTCCCTCATCCGTGAGAGCTTTCTTT. Translation gives CASSPSSVRAFF.

The chain recombines TRBV10-2 with TRBJ1-3; 7 bases are a match to TRBD1. The CDR3 covers 13 residues. The V gene's germline CDR1 is WSHSY and CDR2 SAAADI. Trimming cost V 8 bases and J 1 base; bases outside gene matches: 2. CDR3 coding DNA: TGCGCCAGCCAGACAGGGTCTGGAAACACCATATATTTT. The encoded protein is CASQTGSGNTIYF.

The chain has TRBV7-2 and TRBJ2-5, with D unclear. The V end was cut by 0 bases, the J end by 2 bases, with 7 bases between. The CDR3 loop spans 14 amino acids. Germline V CDR1 and CDR2: SGHTA, FQGNSA. The CDR3 DNA follows: TGTGCCAGCAGCTTAGCGTCCAGGCAAGAGACCCAGTACTTC. It codes for CASSLASRQETQYF.

This chain joins TRBV28 and TRBJ2-3; TRBD1 aligns across 8 bases. This CDR3 is built from 14 residues. Germline-derived CDR1 and CDR2 are MDHEN and SYDVKM. The ends lost 3 bases at V and 2 bases at J; junction bases unmatched: 1. The CDR3 bases are TGTGCCAGCAGTTTGGGACAGGCCACAGATACGCAGTATTTT. It yields the protein CASSLGQATDTQYF.

This chain joins TRBV5-1 and TRBJ1-1; D is possibly TRBD1 (6 bases). Trimming cost V 0 bases and J 5 bases, with 14 bases left between them. The CDR3 sequence is 15 residues long. The germline V gene has CDR1 SGHRS and CDR2 YFSETQ. CDR3 residues: CASSLAAGALTEAFF. The CDR3 bases are TGCGCCAGCAGCTTGGCAGCAGGGGCCCTTACTGAAGCTTTCTTT.

In DNA form, the CDR3 reads TGTGCCAGCAGTTTAGATTCTAAGGGTCTTACCGGGGAGCTGTTTTTT. It encodes CASSLDSKGLTGELFF. V and J are TRBV27 and TRBJ2-2; D not resolved. The CDR3 loop spans 16 amino acids. Per the germline V gene, CDR1 is MNHEY and CDR2 is SMNVEV (reference sequence). Trimming took off 2 bases at V and 5 bases at J, with 15 bases between the two ends.

The rearrangement links TRBV19 to TRBJ2-7, with D unclear. V shed 3 bases and J shed 3 bases, with 15 bases lying between them. Looked up from germline, CDR1 is LNHDA and CDR2 is SQIVND (reference sequence). This CDR3 has 15 amino acids. The CDR3 DNA sequence: TGTGCCAGTAGTATCGGCGCTGGCAGCAACTACGAGCAGTACTTC. Translated, it gives CASSIGAGSNYEQYF.

The rearrangement joins TRBV7-9 to TRBJ2-7, with D possibly being TRBD1 (7 bases). Trimming shortened V by 2 bases and J by 5 bases, and 25 bases separated the two germline ends. This CDR3 has 18 amino acids. Looked up from germline, CDR1 is SEHNR and CDR2 is FQNEAQ (reference sequence). The CDR3 coding sequence is TGTGCCAGCAGCTTATGGGACGGGGGAAGTGACAGGGCACACGAGCAGTACTTC. This encodes CASSLWDGGSDRAHEQYF.

This clone was seen just once. The chain employs TRBV21-1 and TRBJ1-3; no check of the table's D call, TRBD1, against the DNA was made. TRBV21-1 is a recognized pseudogene. The length of the CDR3 is 16 residues. This chain's CDR3 is CASSKTYTGAGNTIYF. The CDR3 DNA sequence: TGTGCCAGCAGCAAGACCTACACAGGGGCTGGAAACACCATATATTTT.

The V gene is TRBV6-5, the J gene TRBJ1-5, with a weak D call TRBD1 (6 bases). The germline CDR1 and CDR2 sequences are MNHEY and SVGAGI. The CDR3 sequence is 12 residues long. Deletions cut 5 bases from V and 9 bases from J, with 11 bases between. The CDR3 nucleotides read TGTGCCAGCAGTACAACACAGGGGCCCCAGCATTTT. Translating it yields CASSTTQGPQHF.

A note on this clone: The junction departs from the called germline gene at one end, perhaps through a read error. This rearrangement joins TRBV6-5 to TRBJ1-2; 7 bases are a match to TRBD1. Looked up from germline, CDR1 is MNHEY and CDR2 is SVGAGI. This CDR3 comprises 14 residues. The CDR3 protein is CASKRDSANYGHTF. DNA of the CDR3: TGTGCCAGCAAGCGGGACAGCGCTAACTATGGCCACACCTTC.

This clone was picked up one time. The chain is built from TRBV9 and TRBJ2-1; no definite D call. Germline CDR1 SGDLS, CDR2 YYNGEE. The CDR3 spans 13 residues. V lost 0 bases, J lost 5 bases, and 6 bases lay in between. CDR3 DNA sequence: TGTGCCAGCAGCGTAGCACTCAACAATGAGCAGTTCTTC. It encodes CASSVALNNEQFF.

The rearrangement joins TRBV28 to TRBJ1-1; D unclear. The V gene's germline CDR1 is MDHEN and CDR2 SYDVKM. The V end lost 2 bases, the J end lost 4 bases, and 11 bases lay between the germline ends. CDR3 length equals 14 residues. DNA for the CDR3: TGTGCCAGCAGTTTACAACTCGGGTTCACTGAAGCTTTCTTT. This sequence encodes CASSLQLGFTEAFF. Based on the CDR3 plus reference TRBV28 and TRBJ1-1, the full variable domain is DVKVTQSSRYLVKRTGEKVFLECVQDMDHENMFWYRQDPGLGLRLIYFSYDVKMKEKGDIPEGYSVSREKKERFSLILESASTNQTSMYLCASSLQLGFTEAFFGQGTRLTVV.

This chain joins TRBV7-8 and TRBJ2-5, with 13 positions matching TRBD2. CDR3 size: 16 residues. Germline-derived CDR1 and CDR2 are SGHVS and FQNEAQ. Unmatched junction bases numbered 6, after V lost 3 bases and J lost 5 bases. The CDR3 here is CASSLITLAGGETQYF. As DNA, the CDR3 is TGTGCCAGCAGCTTGATCACACTAGCGGGAGGGGAGACCCAGTACTTC. Drawing the rest from reference TRBV7-8 and TRBJ2-5, the complete variable domain is GAGVSQSPRYKVAKRGQDVALRCDPISGHVSLFWYQQALGQGPEFLTYFQNEAQLDKSGLPSDRFFAERPEGSVSTLKIQRTQQEDSAVYLCASSLITLAGGETQYFGPGTRLLVL.